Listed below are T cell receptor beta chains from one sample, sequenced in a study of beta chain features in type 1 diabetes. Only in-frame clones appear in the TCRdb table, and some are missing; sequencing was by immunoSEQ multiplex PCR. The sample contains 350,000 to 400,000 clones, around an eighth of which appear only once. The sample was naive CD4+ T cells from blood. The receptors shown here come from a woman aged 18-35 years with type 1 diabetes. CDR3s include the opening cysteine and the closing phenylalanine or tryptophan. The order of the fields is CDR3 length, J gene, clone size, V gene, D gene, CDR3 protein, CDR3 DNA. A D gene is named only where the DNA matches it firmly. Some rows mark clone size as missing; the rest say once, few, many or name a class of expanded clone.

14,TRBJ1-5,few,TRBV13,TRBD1,CASSLGDRNQPQHF,TGTGCCAGCAGCTTAGGGGACAGGAATCAGCCCCAGCATTTT
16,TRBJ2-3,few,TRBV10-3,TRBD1,CAISEFRTGDTDTQYF,TGTGCCATCAGTGAGTTCCGGACAGGGGACACAGATACGCAGTATTTT
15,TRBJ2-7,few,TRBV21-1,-,CASSKQRDIRTQQYF,TGTGCCAGCAGCAAACAGAGGGACATACGTACTCAGCAGTACTTC
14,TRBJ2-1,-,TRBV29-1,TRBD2,CSVEGLAGVFEQFF,TGCAGCGTTGAGGGACTAGCGGGAGTGTTTGAGCAGTTCTTC
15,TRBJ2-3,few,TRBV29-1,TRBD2,CSVGASGGRSDTQYF,TGCAGCGTTGGCGCTAGCGGGGGGCGGTCCGATACGCAGTATTTT
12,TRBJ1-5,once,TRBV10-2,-,CASRTGDQPQHF,TGCGCCAGCAGAACAGGCGATCAGCCCCAGCATTTT
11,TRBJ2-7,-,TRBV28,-,CASSSFYEQYF,TGTGCCAGCAGTTCCTTCTACGAGCAGTACTTC
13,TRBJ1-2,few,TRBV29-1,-,CSVAGQLDYGYTF,TGCAGCGTTGCAGGACAGCTTGACTATGGCTACACCTTC
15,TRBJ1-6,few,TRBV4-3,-,CASSQGSGRVSPLHF,TGCGCCAGCAGCCAAGGGTCGGGCAGGGTTTCACCCCTCCACTTT
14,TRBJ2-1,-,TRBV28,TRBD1,CASSYPNRGSEQFF,TGTGCCAGCAGTTACCCCAACAGGGGTAGTGAGCAGTTCTTC
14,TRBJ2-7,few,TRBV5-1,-,CASSLVQATYEQYF,TGCGCCAGCAGCTTGGTTCAGGCTACCTACGAGCAGTACTTC
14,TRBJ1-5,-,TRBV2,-,CASSEVVSNQPQHF,TGTGCCAGCAGTGAAGTAGTTAGCAATCAGCCCCAGCATTTT
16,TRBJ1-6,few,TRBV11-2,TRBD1,CASRRPGQGRNSPLHF,TGTGCCAGCAGACGACCGGGACAGGGACGGAATTCACCCCTCCACTTT
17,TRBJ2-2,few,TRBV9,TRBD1,CASSVANGQGISGELFF,TGTGCCAGCAGCGTAGCGAATGGACAGGGGATCTCCGGGGAGCTGTTTTTT
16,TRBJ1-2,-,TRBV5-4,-,CASSLPWYRNTYGYTF,TGTGCCAGCAGCTTACCTTGGTACAGAAACACGTATGGCTACACCTTC
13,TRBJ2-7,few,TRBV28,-,CASRGMPGYEQYF,TGTGCCAGCAGGGGTATGCCGGGCTACGAGCAGTACTTC
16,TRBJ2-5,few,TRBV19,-,CASSILWDTSGETQYF,TGTGCCAGTAGTATATTATGGGACACCTCCGGGGAGACCCAGTACTTC
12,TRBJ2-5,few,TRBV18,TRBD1,CASSRDRETQYF,TGTGCCAGCTCACGGGACAGGGAGACCCAGTACTTC
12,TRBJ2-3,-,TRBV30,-,CAWSVLPDTQYF,TGTGCCTGGAGTGTACTCCCAGATACGCAGTATTTT
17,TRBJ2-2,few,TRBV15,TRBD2,CATSKKPGLADTGELFF,TGTGCCACCAGCAAAAAGCCGGGACTAGCGGACACCGGGGAGCTGTTTTTT
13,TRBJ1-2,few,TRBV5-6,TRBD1,CASSPDRGYGYTF,TGTGCCAGCAGCCCGGACAGGGGCTATGGCTACACCTTC
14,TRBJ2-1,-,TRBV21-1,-,CASSKKRQSDEQFF,TGTGCCAGCAGCAAAAAGAGACAGTCCGATGAGCAGTTCTTC
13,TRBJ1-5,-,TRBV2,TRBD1,CASSARGDQPQHF,TGTGCCAGCAGTGCCAGGGGGGATCAGCCCCAGCATTTT
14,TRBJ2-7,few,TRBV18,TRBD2,CASSPSGGAYEQYF,TGTGCCAGCTCACCAAGCGGGGGAGCCTACGAGCAGTACTTC
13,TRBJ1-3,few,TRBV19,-,CASGTLHRGTIYF,TGTGCCAGCGGGACACTTCATCGGGGCACCATATATTTT
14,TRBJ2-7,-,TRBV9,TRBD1,CASSVGTGVYEQYF,TGTGCCAGCAGCGTCGGGACAGGCGTTTACGAGCAGTACTTC
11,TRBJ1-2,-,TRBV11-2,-,CASSRSRGYTF,TGTGCCAGCAGCAGATCGAGGGGCTACACCTTC
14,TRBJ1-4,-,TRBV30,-,CAWSFGHGWEKLFF,TGTGCCTGGAGTTTCGGCCACGGGTGGGAAAAACTGTTTTTT
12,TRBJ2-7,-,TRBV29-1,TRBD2,CSVRLAGEEQYF,TGCAGCGTAAGACTAGCGGGAGAGGAGCAGTACTTC
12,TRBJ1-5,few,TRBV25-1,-,CASSAINQPQHF,TGTGCCAGCAGTGCCATCAATCAGCCCCAGCATTTT
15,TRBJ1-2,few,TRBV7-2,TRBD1,CASSIRYRGLDGYTF,TGTGCCAGCAGCATACGATACAGGGGATTGGACGGCTACACCTTC
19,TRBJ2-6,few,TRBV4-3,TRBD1,CASSQDPDRGLSGANVLTF,TGCGCCAGCAGCCAAGATCCGGACAGGGGGCTATCTGGGGCCAACGTCCTGACTTTC
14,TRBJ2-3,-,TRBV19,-,CASSMSGMMYTQYF,TGTGCCAGTAGTATGTCCGGGATGATGTATACGCAGTATTTT
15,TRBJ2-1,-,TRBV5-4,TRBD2,CASSLDLAGVNEQFF,TGTGCCAGCAGCTTGGATCTAGCGGGGGTGAATGAGCAGTTCTTC
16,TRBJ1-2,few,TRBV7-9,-,CASSLALWEINYGYTF,TGTGCCAGCAGCTTAGCCCTTTGGGAGATTAACTATGGCTACACCTTC
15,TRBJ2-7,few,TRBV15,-,CATSRARESSYEQYF,TGTGCCACCAGCAGAGCCCGGGAGAGCTCCTACGAGCAGTACTTC
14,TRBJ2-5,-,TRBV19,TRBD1,CASRRRQGAETQYF,TGTGCCAGTAGGAGGAGACAGGGAGCGGAGACCCAGTACTTC
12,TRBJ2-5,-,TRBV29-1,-,CSGAQGTETQYF,TGCAGCGGCGCACAGGGAACGGAGACCCAGTACTTC
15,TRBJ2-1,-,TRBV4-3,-,CASSQDEGRGNEQFF,TGCGCCAGCAGCCAAGACGAAGGAAGGGGCAATGAGCAGTTCTTC
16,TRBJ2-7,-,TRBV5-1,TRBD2,CASSWGGDPSSYEQYF,TGCGCCAGCAGCTGGGGAGGGGATCCGAGCTCCTACGAGCAGTACTTC
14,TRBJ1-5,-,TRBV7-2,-,CASSPYYSNQPQHF,TGTGCCAGCAGCCCCTACTATAGCAATCAGCCCCAGCATTTT
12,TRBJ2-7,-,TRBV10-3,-,CAITPGMGEQYF,TGTGCCATCACACCGGGGATGGGGGAGCAGTACTTC